The 10 T cell receptor beta chains below all came from one sample that was sequenced in a study of CD8+CD57+ T cells in acquired aplastic anemia. The template for TCR beta VDJ and CDR3 sequence profiling was genomic DNA. TCRdb reprocessed the reads with MiXCR, giving one entry per CDR3 protein. In the table there are some 180,000 distinct CDR3 sequences, about half of which are singletons. The specimen was sorted CD4+, CD8+, or CD8+CD57+ T cells (not recorded which) from PBMCs. The origin of the receptors is a human donor in good health.

In this sample, this clonotype turned up a few times. The chain has TRBV13 and TRBJ2-4, with a tentative D call TRBD1 (5 bases). Germline loops: CDR1 PRHDT, CDR2 FYEKMQ (reference sequence). Trimming cost V 5 bases and J 1 base, with 12 bases left between them. CDR3 length: 15 amino acids. This CDR3 is CASSPPGMAKNIQYF. The CDR3 DNA is TGTGCCAGCAGCCCCCCAGGGATGGCCAAAAACATTCAGTACTTC.

This clonotype was recorded many times. The chain uses TRBV6-6 and TRBJ2-5; D not resolved. This CDR3 comprises 11 residues. CDR1 and CDR2 from the germline V gene are MNHNY and SVGAGI (reference sequence). V was trimmed by 6 bases and J by 3 bases, leaving 5 bases between them. CDR3 coding DNA: TGTGCCAGCAGCGCGAAAGAGACCCAGTACTTC. Amino acid sequence: CASSAKETQYF.

Concerning this clonotype itself: A read error may explain this, as a much larger clone is one base away. The CDR3 carries no conserved terminal phenylalanine or tryptophan, so it likely arises from a read error. This chain joins TRBV6-5 and TRBJ1-3, with unresolved D. Germline lookup yields CDR1 MNHEY and CDR2 SVGAGI. V lost 4 bases and J 2 bases, leaving 9 bases between the germline ends. The CDR3 spans 14 residues. Written as DNA, the CDR3 is TGTGCCAGCAGTTCGCAGGACGCTGGAAACACCATATATTTG. It is translated as CASSSQDAGNTIYL.

Of note for this clonotype: This could be a read error, since a much larger clone is one nucleotide away. The rearrangement links TRBV11-2 to TRBJ1-4; D perhaps matches TRBD1 (6 bases). The V gene lost 5 bases and the J gene lost 3 bases, with 16 bases spanning the gap. Germline values: CDR1 SGHAT, CDR2 FQNNGV. The CDR3 is made up of 16 amino acids. Here the CDR3 reads CASSLYRTAANEKLFF. CDR3 in DNA: TGTGCCAGCAGCCTCTACCGGACAGCGGCTAATGAAAAACTGTTTTTT.

This clonotype was recorded many times. The rearrangement links TRBV15 to TRBJ2-5; the D gene is possibly TRBD1 (6 bases). Germline loops: CDR1 LNHNV, CDR2 YYDKDF (reference sequence). CDR3 length: 13 amino acids. Trimming shortened V by 4 bases and J by 4 bases, and 10 bases separated the two germline ends. The CDR3 region is CATSIRGGETQYF. CDR3 DNA sequence: TGTGCCACCAGCATACGAGGGGGAGAGACCCAGTACTTC.

This clonotype was counted ten times or more. The rearrangement uses TRBV5-1 and TRBJ1-6, with unresolved D. V was pared by 5 bases and J by 3 bases, with 12 bases between. The CDR3 extends over 15 amino acids. Germline V lookup: CDR1 SGHRS, CDR2 YFSETQ. The CDR3 is CASSESAFYNSPLHF. As DNA, the CDR3 is TGCGCCAGCAGTGAATCGGCGTTCTATAATTCACCCCTCCACTTT.

The gene calls are TRBV10-2 and TRBJ2-1; D uncertain. V lost 2 bases to trimming and J lost 8 bases, with 4 bases between them. Germline CDR1 and CDR2: WSHSY and SAAADI. This CDR3 has 11 residues. The CDR3 is CASSELDEQFF. The CDR3, as DNA: TGCGCCAGCAGTGAGCTGGATGAGCAGTTCTTC.

This clonotype was seen a handful of times. The genes are TRBV29-1 and TRBJ1-2, with D perhaps TRBD1 (6 bases). Germline loops: CDR1 SQVTM, CDR2 ANQGSEA. The CDR3 runs 12 residues. V was cut by 5 bases and J by 5 bases, with 12 bases left in between. CDR3 region: CSVLRGRYGYTF. The CDR3 DNA sequence: TGCAGCGTTCTCAGGGGAAGGTATGGCTACACCTTC.

This clonotype was observed at least ten times. The chain employs TRBV2 and TRBJ2-3; D remains unclear. Deletions cut 2 bases from V and 0 bases from J, with 6 bases between. CDR3 length: 14 residues. CDR1 and CDR2 (germline): SNHLY, FYNNEI. The CDR3, as DNA: TGTGCCAGCAGTGAAAAGTCTAGCACAGATACGCAGTATTTT. Translating gives CASSEKSSTDTQYF.

Only a few counts were recorded for this clonotype. The chain is built from TRBV27 and TRBJ1-3, with D possibly being TRBD1 (6 bases). The CDR3 is 16 amino acids. Germline V gene sequence: CDR1 MNHEY, CDR2 SMNVEV (reference sequence). Trimming shortened V by 7 bases and J by 0 bases, and 16 bases separated the two germline ends. For the CDR3, the DNA is TGTGCCAGCAAAAGAGGGGGGCAAGGCTCTGGAAACACCATATATTTT. Its translation is CASKRGGQGSGNTIYF.